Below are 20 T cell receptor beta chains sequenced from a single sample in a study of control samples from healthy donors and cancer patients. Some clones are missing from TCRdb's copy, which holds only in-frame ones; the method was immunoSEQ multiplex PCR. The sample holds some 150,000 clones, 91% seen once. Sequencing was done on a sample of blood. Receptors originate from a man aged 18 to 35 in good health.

This CDR3 is CASSPQGQAYYEQYF. CDR3 in DNA: TGTGCCAGCTCACCACAGGGACAGGCCTACTACGAGCAGTACTTC. V usage is TRBV18 and J usage is TRBJ2-7; TRBD1 agrees at 8 bases. Trimming at V came to 1 base and at J to 3 bases, leaving 5 bases not matched to a gene. CDR1 is KGHSH and CDR2 is LQKENI in the germline V gene. The CDR3 is 15 residues long. The full variable domain, its missing parts supplied by reference TRBV18 and TRBJ2-7, is NAGVMQNPRHLVRRRGQEARLRCSPMKGHSHVYWYRQLPEEGLKFMVYLQKENIIDESGMPKERFSAEFPKEGPSILRIQQVVRGDSAAYFCASSPQGQAYYEQYFGPGTRLTVT.

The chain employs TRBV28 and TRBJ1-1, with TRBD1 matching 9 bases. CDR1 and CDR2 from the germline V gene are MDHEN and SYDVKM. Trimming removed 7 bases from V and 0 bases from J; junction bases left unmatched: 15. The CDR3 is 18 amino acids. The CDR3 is CASNHRRGQGNMNTEAFF. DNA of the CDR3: TGTGCCAGCAACCATCGGCGGGGACAGGGTAACATGAACACTGAAGCTTTCTTT.

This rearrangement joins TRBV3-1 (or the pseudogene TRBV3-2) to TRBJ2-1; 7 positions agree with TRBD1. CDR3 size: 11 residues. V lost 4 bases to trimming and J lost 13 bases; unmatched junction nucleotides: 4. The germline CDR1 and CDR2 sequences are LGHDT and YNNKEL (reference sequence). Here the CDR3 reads CASSRRDRQFF. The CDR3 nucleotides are TGTGCCAGCAGCCGACGGGACAGACAGTTCTTC.

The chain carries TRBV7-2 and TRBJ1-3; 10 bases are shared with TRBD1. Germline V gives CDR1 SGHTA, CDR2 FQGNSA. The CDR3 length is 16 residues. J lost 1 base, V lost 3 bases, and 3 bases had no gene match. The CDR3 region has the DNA TGTGCCAGCAGCTTCCGACAGGGGGCGTCTGGAAACACCATATATTTT. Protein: CASSFRQGASGNTIYF.

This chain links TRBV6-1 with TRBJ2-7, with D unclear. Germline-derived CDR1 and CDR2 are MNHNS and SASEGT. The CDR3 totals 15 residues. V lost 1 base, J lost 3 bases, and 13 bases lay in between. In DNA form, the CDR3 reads TGTGCCAGCAGTGAAGGGCCTGCTTATTACTACGAGCAGTACTTC. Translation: CASSEGPAYYYEQYF.

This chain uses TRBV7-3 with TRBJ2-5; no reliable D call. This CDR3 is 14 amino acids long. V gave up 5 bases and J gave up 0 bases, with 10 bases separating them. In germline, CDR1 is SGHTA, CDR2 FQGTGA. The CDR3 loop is CASSLYAYQETQYF. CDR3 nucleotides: TGTGCCAGCAGCCTCTACGCTTACCAAGAGACCCAGTACTTC.

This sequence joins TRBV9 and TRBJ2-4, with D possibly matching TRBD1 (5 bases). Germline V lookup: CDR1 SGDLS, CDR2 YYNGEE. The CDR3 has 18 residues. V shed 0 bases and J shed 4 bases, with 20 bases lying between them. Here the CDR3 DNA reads TGTGCCAGCAGCGTAGGAAGTTACAGTCGGCAGGGTAAAAACATTCAGTACTTC. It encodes CASSVGSYSRQGKNIQYF.

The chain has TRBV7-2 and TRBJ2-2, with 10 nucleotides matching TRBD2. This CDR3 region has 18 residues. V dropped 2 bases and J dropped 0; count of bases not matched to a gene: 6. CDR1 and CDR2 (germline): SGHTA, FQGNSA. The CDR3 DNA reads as TGTGCCAGCAGCTTATTACTAGCGGGGTATGCGAACACCGGGGAGCTGTTTTTT. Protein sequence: CASSLLLAGYANTGELFF.

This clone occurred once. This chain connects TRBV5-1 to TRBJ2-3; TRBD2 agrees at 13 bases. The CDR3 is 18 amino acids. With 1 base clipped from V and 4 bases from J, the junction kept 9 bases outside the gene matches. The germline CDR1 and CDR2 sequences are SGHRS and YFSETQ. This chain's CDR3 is CASSLSTSGGPAADTQYF. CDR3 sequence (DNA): TGCGCCAGCAGCTTGTCGACTAGCGGGGGGCCGGCGGCAGATACGCAGTATTTT.

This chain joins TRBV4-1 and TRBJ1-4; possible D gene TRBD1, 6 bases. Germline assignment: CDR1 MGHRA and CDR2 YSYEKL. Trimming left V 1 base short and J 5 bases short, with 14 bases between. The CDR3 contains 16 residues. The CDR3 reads CASSQVQGGRNEKLFF. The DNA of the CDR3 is TGCGCCAGCAGCCAAGTACAGGGTGGCAGAAATGAAAAACTGTTTTTT.

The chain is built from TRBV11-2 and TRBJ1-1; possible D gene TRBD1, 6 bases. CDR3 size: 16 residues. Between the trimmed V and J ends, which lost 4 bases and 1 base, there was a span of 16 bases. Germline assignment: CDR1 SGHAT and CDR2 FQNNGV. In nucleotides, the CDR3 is TGTGCCAGCAGCTCCGATCGGGGACAAGAGAACACTGAAGCTTTCTTT. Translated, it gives CASSSDRGQENTEAFF.

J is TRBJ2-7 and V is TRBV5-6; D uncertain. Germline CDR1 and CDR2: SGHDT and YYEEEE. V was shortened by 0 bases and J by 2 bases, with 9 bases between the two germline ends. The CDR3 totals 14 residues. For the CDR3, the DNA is TGTGCCAGCAGCTTGGGGGCCAGTACCTACGAGCAGTACTTC. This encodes CASSLGASTYEQYF.

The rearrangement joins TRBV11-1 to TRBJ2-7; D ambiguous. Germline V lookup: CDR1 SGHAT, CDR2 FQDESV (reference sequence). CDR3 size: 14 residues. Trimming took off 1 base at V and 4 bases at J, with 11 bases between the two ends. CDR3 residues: CASSLGGSHYEQYF. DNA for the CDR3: TGTGCCAGCAGCTTAGGGGGAAGCCATTACGAGCAGTACTTC. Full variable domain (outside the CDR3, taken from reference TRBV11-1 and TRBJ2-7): EAEVAQSPRYKITEKSQAVAFWCDPISGHATLYWYRQILGQGPELLVQFQDESVVDDSQLPKDRFSAERLKGVDSTLKIQPAELGDSAMYLCASSLGGSHYEQYFGPGTRLTVT.

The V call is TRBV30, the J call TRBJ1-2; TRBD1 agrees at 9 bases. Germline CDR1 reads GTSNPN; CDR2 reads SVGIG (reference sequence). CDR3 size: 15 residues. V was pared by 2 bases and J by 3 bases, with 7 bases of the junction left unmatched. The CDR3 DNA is TGTGCCTGGAGTTCCGGGACAGGGACCTACTATGGCTACACCTTC. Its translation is CAWSSGTGTYYGYTF.

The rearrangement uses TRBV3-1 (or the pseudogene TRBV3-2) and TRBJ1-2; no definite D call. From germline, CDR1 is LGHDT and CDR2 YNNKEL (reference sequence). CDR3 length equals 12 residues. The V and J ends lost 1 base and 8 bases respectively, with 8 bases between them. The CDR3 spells CASSQVNGGYTF. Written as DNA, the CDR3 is TGTGCCAGCAGCCAAGTCAACGGGGGCTACACCTTC.

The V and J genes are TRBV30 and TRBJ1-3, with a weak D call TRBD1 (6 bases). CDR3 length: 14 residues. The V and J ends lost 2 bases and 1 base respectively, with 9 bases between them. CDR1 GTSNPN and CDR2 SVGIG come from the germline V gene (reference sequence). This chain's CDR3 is CAWSSTGSGNTIYF. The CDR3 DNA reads TGTGCCTGGAGTTCAACAGGGTCTGGAAACACCATATATTTT.

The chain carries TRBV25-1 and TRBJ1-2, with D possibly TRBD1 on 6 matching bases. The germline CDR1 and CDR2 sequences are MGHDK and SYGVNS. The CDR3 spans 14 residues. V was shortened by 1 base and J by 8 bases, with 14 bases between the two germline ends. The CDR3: CASSEFAGGRGYTF. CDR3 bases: TGTGCCAGCAGTGAATTCGCGGGGGGCCGAGGCTACACCTTC.

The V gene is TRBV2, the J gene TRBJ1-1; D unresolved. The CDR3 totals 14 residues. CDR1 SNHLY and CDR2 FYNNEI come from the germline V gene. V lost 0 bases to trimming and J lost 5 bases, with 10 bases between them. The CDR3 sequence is CASSEARGGTEAFF. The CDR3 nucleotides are TGTGCCAGCAGTGAAGCGCGTGGAGGGACTGAAGCTTTCTTT.

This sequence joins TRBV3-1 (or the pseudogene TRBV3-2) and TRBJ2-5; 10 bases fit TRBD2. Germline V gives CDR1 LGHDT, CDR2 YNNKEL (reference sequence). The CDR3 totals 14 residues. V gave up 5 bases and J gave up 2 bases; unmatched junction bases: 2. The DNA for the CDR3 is TGTGCCAGCAGCATACTAGCGGGACAAGAGACCCAGTACTTC. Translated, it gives CASSILAGQETQYF.

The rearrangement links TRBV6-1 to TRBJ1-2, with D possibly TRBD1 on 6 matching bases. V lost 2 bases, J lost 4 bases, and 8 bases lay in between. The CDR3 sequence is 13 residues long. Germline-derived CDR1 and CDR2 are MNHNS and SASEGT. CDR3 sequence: CASSETGIYGYTF. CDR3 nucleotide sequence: TGTGCCAGCAGTGAAACAGGGATCTATGGCTACACCTTC.